A single sample gave rise to the 8 T cell receptor beta chains below, sequenced in a study of cytomegalovirus exposure and HLA in healthy donors. PCR used 60 Vbeta primers and 13 Jbeta primers. Using immunoSEQ multiplex PCR, the repertoire was profiled, and TCRdb retains in-frame clones only, with some absent. The sample includes approximately 190,000 clones, roughly 84% of them seen just once. The sequencing sample was made of PBMCs. Source of these receptors: a boy younger than 18 in good health and CMV-seronegative.

The rearrangement joins TRBV5-1 to TRBJ2-2; the match to TRBD1 covers 8 bases. Germline assignment: CDR1 SGHRS and CDR2 YFSETQ. The CDR3 spans 16 residues. V was pared by 1 base and J by 2 bases, with 4 bases of the junction left unmatched. The CDR3 bases are TGCGCCAGCAGCTTGCCCGGGACAGGAAACACCGGGGAGCTGTTTTTT. Amino acids: CASSLPGTGNTGELFF.

CDR3 protein: CASSEAYRLNEKLFF. Here the CDR3 DNA reads TGTGCCAGCAGTGAAGCCTACAGGTTGAATGAAAAACTGTTTTTT. J is TRBJ1-4 and V is TRBV6-1; D is possibly TRBD1 (5 bases). The CDR3 covers 15 residues. V lost 0 bases to trimming and J lost 5 bases, with 10 bases between them. Germline CDR1 and CDR2: MNHNS and SASEGT.

This sequence joins TRBV2 and TRBJ1-1, with no clear D. The CDR3 runs 13 residues. V lost 6 bases and J 1 base, leaving 9 bases between the germline ends. Germline assignment: CDR1 SNHLY and CDR2 FYNNEI. CDR3 bases: TGTGCCAGCAGGGGCGGGGAGAACACTGAAGCTTTCTTT. Amino acids: CASRGGENTEAFF. The complete variable domain, with remaining parts taken from reference TRBV2 and TRBJ1-1, reads EPEVTQTPSHQVTQMGQEVILRCVPISNHLYFYWYRQILGQKVEFLVSFYNNEISEKSEIFDDQFSVERPDGSNFTLKIRSTKLEDSAMYFCASRGGENTEAFFGQGTRLTVV.

The J gene is TRBJ2-2, the V gene TRBV7-9; weak D call: TRBD1 (5 bases). Trimming cost V 5 bases and J 2 bases, with 12 bases left between them. The CDR3 has 15 residues. CDR1 and CDR2 (germline): SEHNR, FQNEAQ (reference sequence). The CDR3 is CASSEVQGNTGELFF. The CDR3 DNA sequence: TGTGCCAGCAGCGAGGTTCAGGGTAACACCGGGGAGCTGTTTTTT.

This clone was seen just once. V gene TRBV27 combines with J gene TRBJ1-5, with a weak D call TRBD1 (6 bases). Trimming took off 5 bases at V and 7 bases at J, with 15 bases between the two ends. From germline, CDR1 is MNHEY and CDR2 SMNVEV (reference sequence). The length of the CDR3 is 14 residues. Here the CDR3 DNA reads TGTGCCAGCAGTGCAAACAGGGCCGGGCAGCCCCAGCATTTT. Translated: CASSANRAGQPQHF.

The gene calls are TRBV7-8 and TRBJ2-1; 13 positions match TRBD2. Germline CDR1 is SGHVS and CDR2 is FQNEAQ. V trimming: 1 base; J trimming: 5 bases; junction bases outside the gene matches: 8. The CDR3 is 18 residues long. CDR3 protein: CASSLVFRLAGGNNEQFF. Written as DNA, the CDR3 is TGTGCCAGCAGCTTAGTCTTCCGACTAGCGGGGGGCAACAATGAGCAGTTCTTC.

This CDR3 is CASSIGDSQPQHF. CDR3 nucleotides: TGTGCCAGTAGTATCGGGGACAGCCAGCCCCAGCATTTT. The chain carries TRBV19 and TRBJ1-5, with 7 nucleotides matching TRBD1. This CDR3 has 13 residues. V was pared by 3 bases and J by 7 bases, with 3 bases of the junction left unmatched. Looked up from germline, CDR1 is LNHDA and CDR2 is SQIVND (reference sequence).

The chain joins TRBV6-5 to TRBJ1-1, with TRBD1 matching over 10 bases. The CDR3 totals 15 residues. Trimming took 5 bases from V and 5 from J; bases not matched to a gene: 8. Germline lookup yields CDR1 MNHEY and CDR2 SVGAGI. This CDR3 reads CASSLTGGASTEAFF. CDR3 coding DNA: TGTGCCAGCAGTCTGACAGGGGGCGCGAGTACTGAAGCTTTCTTT.